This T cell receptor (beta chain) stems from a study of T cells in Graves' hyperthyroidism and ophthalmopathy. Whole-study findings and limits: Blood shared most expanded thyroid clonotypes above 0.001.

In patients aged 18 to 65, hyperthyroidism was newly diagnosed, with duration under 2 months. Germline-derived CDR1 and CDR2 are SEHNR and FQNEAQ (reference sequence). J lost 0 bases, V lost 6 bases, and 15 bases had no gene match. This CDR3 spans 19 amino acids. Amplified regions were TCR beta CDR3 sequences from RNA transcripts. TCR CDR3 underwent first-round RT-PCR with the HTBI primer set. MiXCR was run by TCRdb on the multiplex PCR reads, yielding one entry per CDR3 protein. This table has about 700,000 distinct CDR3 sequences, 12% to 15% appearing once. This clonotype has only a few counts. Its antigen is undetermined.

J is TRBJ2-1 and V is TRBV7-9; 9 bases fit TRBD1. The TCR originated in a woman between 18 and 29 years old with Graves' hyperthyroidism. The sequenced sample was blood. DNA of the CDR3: TGTGCCAGCAGTAGCCGCCGGGACAGGGATTCGTTCTCCTACAATGAGCAGTTCTTC. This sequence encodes CASSSRRDRDSFSYNEQFF.